The T cell receptor (beta chain) described here comes from a study of CD8 T cells in Susac syndrome (dated by TCRdb to between 2017 and 2020). The study in broad terms: Whether CD8+ T cell activation and differentiation in Susac syndrome was antigen driven was tested using repertoire sequencing. Clonality of the CD8+ T cell repertoire was compared between over ten healthy donors, approximately 14 Susac syndrome patients and under 19 multiple sclerosis patients.

RNA was extracted using the RNeasy kit, and roughly 0.5 to 1 ug of the RNA was reverse transcribed with random hexamers. The immunoSEQ multiplex PCR assay, which covers 54 Vbeta and 13 Jbeta segments, was used to amplify TCR beta CDR3 regions. PCR amplification bias was corrected using a synthetic template baseline for primer optimization and computational correction. From the authors' description of their analysis: Reads were annotated to V, D and J genes according to IMGT and were analyzed with immunoSEQ Analyzer, with only productive sequences retained. Clonality was calculated as one minus the Shannon entropy normalized by log2 of the number of productive unique sequences. For each patient and control, public and private clones were evaluated among the 100 most prevalent clones. Clones were defined as Susac-specific if absent from the healthy and MS cohorts, from 1052 published viral clones and from other ImmuneACCESS disease sequences. The public reads were quality trimmed at Q25 with fastp and then assembled into clones with MiXCR by TCRdb, keeping productive beta chains. A single entry per CDR3 protein holds the most common genes and DNA from its merged rows. The V and J calls shown here were made by TCRdb, not taken from the authors' results. For this sample there are some 130,000 distinct CDR3 sequences; roughly 80% appear just once. Roughly 0.5% of the sample rests with the top ten.

The research as a whole found: The number of individuals in the TCR sequencing and HLA analysis was acknowledged as relatively small.

High-throughput TCR beta sequencing profiled peripheral blood CD8+ and CD4+ T cells from healthy donors, Susac syndrome patients and multiple sclerosis patients. The multiple sclerosis controls were treatment-naive patients who had stable or active relapsing-remitting disease and met the revised McDonald criteria. Bulk CD8+ and CD4+ T cells were purified by magnetic negative isolation, whereas CD8+ TEMRA cells were enriched by FACS. Blood was collected in EDTA tubes and processed within 24 hours, with PBMCs isolated through density gradient centrifugation. PBMCs destined for TCR sequencing were cryopreserved in liquid nitrogen and later thawed in a 37 °C water bath. A purity of at least 90% was achieved for sorted or isolated CD4+, CD8+ and CD8+ TEMRA cells. Reading from cysteine to phenylalanine, the CDR3 counts 16 amino acids. The retained sequence is limited to the CDR3, 48 bases, with the frame set at the first base. V and J are trimmed by 7 bases and 7 bases, and the gene matches miss 13 bases of the junction. Reading the germline V gene gives CDR1 SNHLY and CDR2 FYNNEI.

This clonotype was detected once. Its recognized antigen is unknown. No quality values exist for individual bases; no much larger clone is one base distant. A lone read gives weak evidence. The chain joins TRBV2 to TRBJ2-1, and 10 junctional nucleotides match TRBD2. The sample comprised CD8+ T cells from PBMCs. The sequence was obtained from a human donor with multiple sclerosis. The CDR3 region has the sequence CASKISSGRANNEQFF. The DNA reads as follows: TGTGCCAGCAAAATTTCAAGCGGGAGGGCAAATAATGAGCAGTTCTTC.